The sample holds a few counts of the clone carrying this T cell receptor beta chain. What it binds is unknown. The sample belongs to a study of T-cell memory formation after mild COVID-19. Study-wide background: The two donors had largely donor-specific TCR clusters. General observations from the study: Researchers found some responding clones in pre-infection memory, a sign that cross-reactive memory joined. The CD4+ clones that contracted clustered mainly within CM and EM, and the CD8+ clones concentrated in EMRA.

Trimming shortened V by 8 bases and J by 8 bases, and 16 bases separated the two germline ends. The CDR3 runs 12 residues. Germline lookup yields CDR1 SQVTM and CDR2 ANQGSEA. TCRdb processed the 5' RACE reads anew with MiXCR; each CDR3 protein has one entry. The sample includes 300,000 or so distinct CDR3 sequences, 15% to 20% seen only once; the top ten take around a fifth. The TCR was taken from a man between 18 and 35 years old who had mild COVID-19 (a few samples of this study predate the infection). Cell type and time point are not known. What was sequenced was PBMCs or a T cell subset sorted from them (not recorded which). The chain has TRBV29-1 and TRBJ2-1, with TRBD2 as a possible D gene (6 bases). The CDR3 loop reads CSWNWRDHEQFF. The CDR3, as DNA: TGCAGCTGGAACTGGAGGGACCATGAGCAGTTCTTC.